The 30 T cell receptor beta chains below come from one sample, sequenced in a study of PD-L1 blockade in urothelial cancer. The time point: pretreatment peripheral blood. Data came from immunoSEQ multiplex PCR; TCRdb stores just in-frame clones and leaves some out. The data show tens of thousands of clones, about 85% seen once. Sequencing was performed on PBMCs, taken around atezolizumab (anti-PD-L1) treatment. All receptors come from a man aged 35 to 55 with urothelial cancer.

This clone appeared once. This chain joins TRBV6-5 and TRBJ2-7, with 7 nucleotides matching TRBD2. Germline CDR1 MNHEY, CDR2 SVGAGI. The CDR3 covers 15 residues. Trimming took 2 bases from V and 3 from J; bases not matched to a gene: 7. CDR3 sequence: CASSYVAGEVYEQYF. CDR3 DNA: TGTGCCAGCAGTTACGTCGCGGGGGAGGTCTACGAGCAGTACTTC.

Many counts were recorded for this clone. This chain joins TRBV18 and TRBJ1-5, with a possible D match to TRBD1 (5 bases). CDR3 length: 13 residues. Trimming stripped 8 bases from V and 4 bases from J, with 12 bases between. Germline CDR1 reads KGHSH; CDR2 reads LQKENI. CDR3 loop: CASTTAGNQPQHF. DNA for the CDR3: TGTGCCAGCACGACAGCGGGAAATCAGCCCCAGCATTTT.

V is TRBV9 and J is TRBJ2-5; 8 nucleotides match TRBD2. With 0 bases clipped from V and 1 base from J, the junction kept 2 bases outside the gene matches. This CDR3 region has 15 residues. Germline V gene data show CDR1 as SGDLS and CDR2 as YYNGEE. The CDR3 is CASSVVGLAQETQYF. The CDR3 nucleotides are TGTGCCAGCAGCGTAGTCGGACTAGCCCAAGAGACCCAGTACTTC.

V gene TRBV10-2 combines with J gene TRBJ1-1; TRBD1 matches at 10 bases. This CDR3 has 13 residues. With 4 bases clipped from V and 11 bases from J, the junction kept 7 bases outside the gene matches. Per the germline V gene, CDR1 is WSHSY and CDR2 is SAAADI. The CDR3 loop is CASSGGTGVEAFF. CDR3 coding DNA: TGCGCCAGCAGTGGGGGGACAGGGGTTGAGGCTTTCTTT.

This clone came up a few times. This chain connects TRBV27 to TRBJ1-2; D is uncertain. The CDR3 consists of 14 residues. Trimming stripped 6 bases from V and 2 bases from J, with 13 bases between. Germline lookup yields CDR1 MNHEY and CDR2 SMNVEV (reference sequence). For the CDR3, the DNA is TGTGCCAGCAGATCGCGGTCGGGGAACTATGGCTACACCTTC. This encodes CASRSRSGNYGYTF.

For this clone: An end of the junction differs from the germline gene, which may be a read error. The chain employs TRBV7-7 and TRBJ2-3; D may be TRBD2 (7 bases). CDR3 size: 13 residues. From germline, CDR1 is SSHAT and CDR2 FNYEAQ (reference sequence). This CDR3 is CASSLGGPDTQYF. The CDR3 coding sequence is TGTGCTAGCAGCTTGGGGGGGCCAGATACGCAGTATTTT.

The chain joins TRBV27 to TRBJ2-7; D is possibly TRBD1 (6 bases). This CDR3 has 18 residues. V was clipped by 5 bases and J by 4 bases, with 27 bases between them. Germline CDR1 reads MNHEY; CDR2 reads SMNVEV (reference sequence). CDR3: CASSPQLPTGQKRYEQYF. DNA for the CDR3: TGTGCCAGCAGTCCCCAATTACCCACTGGACAGAAACGTTACGAGCAGTACTTC.

This clone was observed a few times. The V and J genes are TRBV20-1 and TRBJ1-1; no firm D call. The length of the CDR3 is 11 residues. The germline CDR1 and CDR2 sequences are DFQATT and SNEGSKA (reference sequence). V lost 4 bases and J lost 1, with 4 bases in between. The CDR3 is CSANKNTEAFF. CDR3 DNA sequence: TGCAGTGCTAACAAGAACACTGAAGCTTTCTTT.

This clone has a single count. The chain combines TRBV11-1 with TRBJ1-1; tentative D call: TRBD1 (5 bases). Germline loops: CDR1 SGHAT, CDR2 FQDESV (reference sequence). V dropped 1 base and J dropped 6 bases, with 9 bases sitting between them. The CDR3 totals 13 residues. CDR3 bases: TGTGCCAGCAGCTTAGTTCGGGGGGCTGAAGCTTTCTTT. The encoded protein is CASSLVRGAEAFF.

This rearrangement joins TRBV28 to TRBJ2-1; D is unclear. With 4 bases removed from V and 5 bases from J, the gap between germline ends came to 3 bases. The germline gives CDR1 MDHEN, CDR2 SYDVKM. CDR3 length equals 11 residues. The CDR3 DNA sequence: TGTGCCAGCAGTTCTAACAATGAGCAGTTCTTC. It codes for CASSSNNEQFF. Full variable domain (outside the CDR3, taken from reference TRBV28 and TRBJ2-1): DVKVTQSSRYLVKRTGEKVFLECVQDMDHENMFWYRQDPGLGLRLIYFSYDVKMKEKGDIPEGYSVSREKKERFSLILESASTNQTSMYLCASSSNNEQFFGPGTRLTVL.

This clone showed up just once. The chain joins TRBV27 to TRBJ1-1; D ambiguous. The CDR3 totals 12 residues. CDR1 and CDR2 (germline): MNHEY, SMNVEV (reference sequence). V was cut by 5 bases and J by 1 base, with 5 bases left in between. The CDR3 DNA reads as TGTGCCAGCAGTGAGGGGAACACTGAAGCTTTCTTT. Its translation: CASSEGNTEAFF.

This chain links TRBV4-1 with TRBJ1-1; D might be TRBD1 (6 bases). Trimming took off 6 bases at V and 4 bases at J, with 15 bases between the two ends. Per germline, CDR1 MGHRA and CDR2 YSYEKL. This CDR3 spans 14 amino acids. The CDR3 region is CASRAGTWGTEAFF. For the CDR3, the DNA is TGCGCCAGCAGGGCCGGGACATGGGGCACTGAAGCTTTCTTT.

The chain links TRBV5-4 to TRBJ2-2; D remains unclear. The CDR3 sequence is 15 residues long. Germline CDR1 is SGHNT and CDR2 is YYREEE (reference sequence). Trimming removed 3 bases from V and 1 base from J, with 10 bases in between. The CDR3, as DNA: TGTGCCAGCAGCTCGGAGACCGAGAACACCGGGGAGCTGTTTTTT. This codes for CASSSETENTGELFF.

The chain is built from TRBV10-3 and TRBJ1-5; no clear D. The V end lost 10 bases, the J end lost 2 bases, and 9 bases lay between the germline ends. CDR3 length: 12 amino acids. Germline V CDR1 and CDR2: ENHRY, SYGVKD. The CDR3 sequence is CATRQGNQPQHF. CDR3 nucleotides: TGTGCCACCCGGCAGGGCAATCAGCCCCAGCATTTT.

The chain joins TRBV19 to TRBJ2-5; D is possibly TRBD1 (5 bases). The CDR3 is 15 residues long. Germline CDR1 reads LNHDA; CDR2 reads SQIVND (reference sequence). Trimming took 6 bases from V and 4 from J, leaving 18 bases between them. CDR3 loop: CASSRTSESGETQYF. CDR3 bases: TGTGCCAGTAGCCGGACATCCGAGTCTGGAGAGACCCAGTACTTC.

The V and J genes are TRBV6-5 and TRBJ2-7; no definite D call. Trimming removed 0 bases at V and 4 bases at J, with 16 bases between. The CDR3 is 16 amino acids. Germline V gives CDR1 MNHEY, CDR2 SVGAGI. The CDR3 here is CASSYSSVGWAYEQYF. The CDR3 DNA sequence: TGTGCCAGCAGTTACTCGTCGGTAGGCTGGGCATACGAGCAGTACTTC.

The chain recombines TRBV2 with TRBJ1-1, with D unresolved. This CDR3 is built from 13 residues. From germline, CDR1 is SNHLY and CDR2 FYNNEI. Trimming left V 7 bases short and J 1 base short, with 10 bases between. The CDR3 coding sequence is TGTGCCAGCACTGGTTCCAGGAACACTGAAGCTTTCTTT. It codes for CASTGSRNTEAFF.

The rearrangement links TRBV29-1 to TRBJ2-7; 9 bases line up with TRBD1. Germline-derived CDR1 and CDR2 are SQVTM and ANQGSEA. The CDR3 consists of 13 residues. V was clipped by 6 bases and J by 4 bases; unmatched bases: 7. Written as DNA, the CDR3 is TGCAGCGTAAAGGGACAGGGAAAATACGAGCAGTACTTC. Encoded protein: CSVKGQGKYEQYF.

CDR3 in DNA: TGTGCCAGCAGCTTAGGGACGGGAATTGGAGCTTTCTTT. Residues: CASSLGTGIGAFF. V and J are TRBV11-2 and TRBJ1-1; no definite D call. The V gene lost 1 base and the J gene lost 10 bases, with 13 bases spanning the gap. Germline V gene data show CDR1 as SGHAT and CDR2 as FQNNGV. The CDR3 is made up of 13 amino acids.

This sequence joins TRBV6-4 and TRBJ2-3; 8 bases align to TRBD2. Germline V CDR1 and CDR2: MRHNA, SNTAGT. The CDR3 has 14 amino acids. Trimming took 3 bases from V and 1 from J; bases not matched to a gene: 0. CDR3 loop: CASSEAGGTDTQYF. CDR3 sequence (DNA): TGTGCCAGCAGTGAAGCGGGAGGCACAGATACGCAGTATTTT.

The J gene is TRBJ1-1, the V gene TRBV18, with 7 bases that match TRBD1. The CDR3 is made up of 12 amino acids. The V gene's germline CDR1 is KGHSH and CDR2 LQKENI. Trimming took 4 bases from V and 7 from J; bases not matched to a gene: 3. As DNA, the CDR3 is TGTGCCAGCTCACTTAGACAGGGTGAAGCTTTCTTT. It codes for CASSLRQGEAFF.

This chain joins TRBV28 and TRBJ2-1; 9 bases line up with TRBD1. Per the germline V gene, CDR1 is MDHEN and CDR2 is SYDVKM. This CDR3 comprises 14 residues. J gave up 10 bases and V 2 bases, and 6 bases lay outside the gene matches. CDR3: CASSLLQGAGEQFF. The CDR3 DNA follows: TGTGCCAGCAGTTTACTACAGGGGGCCGGGGAGCAGTTCTTC.

The gene calls are TRBV6-5 and TRBJ2-3; D may be TRBD2 (6 bases). V lost 5 bases, J lost 0 bases, and 12 bases lay in between. From germline, CDR1 is MNHEY and CDR2 SVGAGI. There are 15 residues in the CDR3. CDR3 sequence reads: CASSPPGTSTDTQYF. As DNA, the CDR3 is TGTGCCAGCAGTCCCCCCGGGACTAGCACAGATACGCAGTATTTT.

V usage is TRBV29-1 and J usage is TRBJ1-1, with a possible D match to TRBD1 (5 bases). The length of the CDR3 is 13 residues. Per germline, CDR1 SQVTM and CDR2 ANQGSEA. Trimming took off 4 bases at V and 4 bases at J, with 13 bases between the two ends. The DNA for the CDR3 is TGCAGCGTTGTAAACGCCGGGGGCACTGAAGCTTTCTTT. Amino acids: CSVVNAGGTEAFF.

The rearrangement links TRBV7-3 to TRBJ2-3; D uncertain. From germline, CDR1 is SGHTA and CDR2 FQGTGA. The CDR3 loop spans 15 amino acids. With 0 bases removed from V and 2 bases from J, the gap between germline ends came to 9 bases. This chain's CDR3 is CASSLTGSYTDTQYF. The CDR3 nucleotides read TGTGCCAGCAGCTTAACCGGTTCTTACACAGATACGCAGTATTTT. Full variable domain (outside the CDR3, taken from reference TRBV7-3 and TRBJ2-3): GAGVSQTPSNKVTEKGKYVELRCDPISGHTALYWYRQSLGQGPEFLIYFQGTGAADDSGLPNDRFFAVRPEGSVSTLKIQRTERGDSAVYLCASSLTGSYTDTQYFGPGTRLTVL.

The chain employs TRBV6-1 and TRBJ1-3, with no clear D. Germline V gene lookup returns CDR1 MNHNS and CDR2 SASEGT. The CDR3 loop spans 14 amino acids. V lost 4 bases to trimming and J lost 4 bases, with 11 bases between them. The CDR3 DNA follows: TGTGCCAGCAGTGTGGGAGTGGCGGGAAACACCATATATTTT. Its protein product is CASSVGVAGNTIYF.

This clone appeared once. The chain combines TRBV7-3 with TRBJ2-1; 7 bases fit TRBD2. From germline, CDR1 is SGHTA and CDR2 FQGTGA. The CDR3 contains 14 residues. The ends lost 0 bases at V and 5 bases at J; junction bases unmatched: 1. The CDR3 reads CASSLTGRDNEQFF. The CDR3 bases are TGTGCCAGCAGCTTAACTGGGAGGGACAATGAGCAGTTCTTC.

V gene TRBV5-1 combines with J gene TRBJ2-3; D is unclear. The ends were cut back, 0 bases at V and 0 bases at J, with 8 bases in the middle. Germline CDR1 is SGHRS and CDR2 is YFSETQ. The CDR3 runs 15 residues. The DNA for the CDR3 is TGCGCCAGCAGCTTGGCGACAACTAGCACAGATACGCAGTATTTT. Translating it yields CASSLATTSTDTQYF.

The V and J genes are TRBV13 and TRBJ2-5; 12 bases fit TRBD2. After removal of 5 bases from V and 2 bases from J, the junction contained 6 bases not matched to a gene. The CDR3 runs 16 residues. Germline V gene data show CDR1 as PRHDT and CDR2 as FYEKMQ (reference sequence). Here the CDR3 reads CASSPRTSGEQETQYF. The CDR3, as DNA: TGTGCCAGCAGCCCTAGGACTAGCGGGGAACAAGAGACCCAGTACTTC.

The chain has TRBV29-1 and TRBJ2-1; no definite D call. The germline CDR1 and CDR2 sequences are SQVTM and ANQGSEA. V was pared by 7 bases and J by 9 bases, with 19 bases between. The CDR3 runs to 13 residues. The CDR3 region has the DNA TGCAGCGCCCCGGTCCCGTTAAGTAGTGAGCAGTTCTTC. Translated, it gives CSAPVPLSSEQFF.